These T cell receptor beta chains were read from a single sample in a study of blood T cell repertoires in COVID-19. TCRdb's table, derived via immunoSEQ multiplex PCR, lists solely in-frame clones and lacks some. Among 200,000 to 250,000 clones listed, 65% to 85% were seen once. Sequenced sample: PBMCs or T cells enriched from blood (not recorded which). These TCRs come from a woman between 40 and 50 years old who had recovered from COVID-19. Each CDR3 is given with its conserved first and last residue. The order of the fields is J gene, D gene, clone size, V gene, CDR3 length, CDR3 DNA, CDR3 protein. The D gene is left open where the match is weak. Only part of the rows carry a size: once, few, many, or a class if the clone is expanded.

J gene: TRBJ2-4; D gene: -; clone size: -; V gene: TRBV7-9; CDR3 length: 16; CDR3 DNA: TGTGCCAGCAGCTTTAATTACCCAGGAGCCAAAAACATTCAGTACTTC; CDR3 protein: CASSFNYPGAKNIQYF
J gene: TRBJ1-2; D gene: -; clone size: -; V gene: TRBV19; CDR3 length: 15; CDR3 DNA: TGTGCCAGTAGTACCCTACAGGGTAGGGGCTATGGCTACACCTTC; CDR3 protein: CASSTLQGRGYGYTF
J gene: TRBJ2-1; D gene: -; clone size: -; V gene: TRBV5-6; CDR3 length: 12; CDR3 DNA: TGTGCCAGCAGCATAGGCGGTAATGAGCAGTTCTTC; CDR3 protein: CASSIGGNEQFF
J gene: TRBJ1-4; D gene: -; clone size: few; V gene: TRBV9; CDR3 length: 14; CDR3 DNA: TGTGCCAGCAGCGTAGAGGGGACTAATGAAAAACTGTTTTTT; CDR3 protein: CASSVEGTNEKLFF
J gene: TRBJ2-3; D gene: -; clone size: -; V gene: TRBV7-9; CDR3 length: 12; CDR3 DNA: TGTGCCAGCAGCTTAATTTCTGCGATACAGTATTTT; CDR3 protein: CASSLISAIQYF
J gene: TRBJ2-5; D gene: -; clone size: -; V gene: TRBV14; CDR3 length: 14; CDR3 DNA: TGTGCCAGCAGCCAAGAAAGCTCGGGAGAGACCCAGTACTTC; CDR3 protein: CASSQESSGETQYF
J gene: TRBJ1-1; D gene: -; clone size: -; V gene: TRBV5-8; CDR3 length: 15; CDR3 DNA: TGTGCCAGCAGCTTGGGTGACAGGACGAACACTGAAGCTTTCTTT; CDR3 protein: CASSLGDRTNTEAFF
J gene: TRBJ2-7; D gene: -; clone size: -; V gene: TRBV6-5; CDR3 length: 14; CDR3 DNA: TGTGCCAGCAGTAGAGGAGGATCTGACTACGAGCAGTACTTC; CDR3 protein: CASSRGGSDYEQYF
J gene: TRBJ1-1; D gene: -; clone size: few; V gene: TRBV28; CDR3 length: 15; CDR3 DNA: TGTGCCAGCACCGCGGCATGGGGGCGGAACACTGAAGCTTTCTTT; CDR3 protein: CASTAAWGRNTEAFF
J gene: TRBJ2-5; D gene: -; clone size: -; V gene: TRBV21-1; CDR3 length: 17; CDR3 DNA: TGTGCCAGCAGCTATCCGGGACTAGCGGGAAAGGTGGAGACCCAGTACTTC; CDR3 protein: CASSYPGLAGKVETQYF
J gene: TRBJ1-2; D gene: -; clone size: -; V gene: TRBV24-1; CDR3 length: 14; CDR3 DNA: TGTGCCACCAGTGATTTTAGGCCGGGTGGAGGCTACACCTTC; CDR3 protein: CATSDFRPGGGYTF
J gene: TRBJ2-7; D gene: TRBD2; clone size: -; V gene: TRBV28; CDR3 length: 12; CDR3 DNA: TGTGCCGGTTCTAGCGGGACCTACGAGCAGTACTTC; CDR3 protein: CAGSSGTYEQYF
J gene: TRBJ1-1; D gene: -; clone size: -; V gene: TRBV19; CDR3 length: 13; CDR3 DNA: TGTGCCAGTAGTATAGGAAGGCAGGGCAATCCTTTCTTT; CDR3 protein: CASSIGRQGNPFF
J gene: TRBJ2-6; D gene: TRBD1; clone size: -; V gene: TRBV6-2/TRBV6-3; CDR3 length: 17; CDR3 DNA: TGTGCCAGCACCCCCGGACAGGGCAACTCTGGGGCCAACGTCCTGACTTTC; CDR3 protein: CASTPGQGNSGANVLTF
J gene: TRBJ2-1; D gene: -; clone size: -; V gene: TRBV11-3; CDR3 length: 16; CDR3 DNA: TGTGCCAGCAGCTTCCCTAGGGGTCCCTCCTACAATGAGCAGTTCTTC; CDR3 protein: CASSFPRGPSYNEQFF
J gene: TRBJ1-5; D gene: -; clone size: -; V gene: TRBV6-5; CDR3 length: 15; CDR3 DNA: TGTGCCAGCCGAGCCGGGACGGTGGGAGGTCAGCCCCAGCATTTT; CDR3 protein: CASRAGTVGGQPQHF
J gene: TRBJ2-1; D gene: TRBD2; clone size: -; V gene: TRBV4-1; CDR3 length: 17; CDR3 DNA: TGCGCCAGCAGCCTGGGGGCGGCCAGCGGGAGTCGTAATGAGCAGTTCTTC; CDR3 protein: CASSLGAASGSRNEQFF
J gene: TRBJ1-6; D gene: TRBD1; clone size: -; V gene: TRBV11-2; CDR3 length: 15; CDR3 DNA: TGTGCCAGCAGCCCCGGGACAGCTTTTAATTCACCCCTCCACTTT; CDR3 protein: CASSPGTAFNSPLHF
J gene: TRBJ2-1; D gene: -; clone size: -; V gene: TRBV5-6; CDR3 length: 15; CDR3 DNA: TGTGCCAGCAGCTTTCAGCGGGCCTCCTACAATGAGCAGTTCTTC; CDR3 protein: CASSFQRASYNEQFF
J gene: TRBJ2-3; D gene: TRBD2; clone size: -; V gene: TRBV7-3; CDR3 length: 17; CDR3 DNA: TGTGCCAGCAGCTTAAGATCCACTAGCGGGAGCTCAGATACGCAGTATTTT; CDR3 protein: CASSLRSTSGSSDTQYF